A selection of T cell receptor beta chains follows, all from one sample in a study of glioma-infiltrating T cells. MiXCR, run by TCRdb on the multiplex PCR reads, gives a single entry per CDR3 protein. Among 84,000 or so distinct CDR3 sequences listed, about a quarter were seen once. Material: glioma tissue, nonneoplastic brain tissue, or PBMCs (not recorded which). These receptor sequences come from a human donor with low-grade glioma or glioblastoma, undergoing nonglioma brain surgery, or in good health (not recorded which). CDR3s include the opening cysteine and the closing phenylalanine or tryptophan. Each record gives: V gene, D gene, CDR3 protein. The D gene is left open where the match is weak.

v_call: TRBV7-2; d_call: TRBD1; cdr3_aa: CASSPLRDRVGETQYF
v_call: TRBV19; d_call: -; cdr3_aa: CACSILSASSYNEQFF
v_call: TRBV20-1; d_call: TRBD1; cdr3_aa: CSARANRGGGAFF
v_call: TRBV12-3/TRBV12-4; d_call: TRBD1; cdr3_aa: CASSPGQGRNSPLHF
v_call: TRBV12-3/TRBV12-4; d_call: -; cdr3_aa: CASTPGKSYGYTF
v_call: TRBV19; d_call: TRBD1; cdr3_aa: CASSMGDRARAEAFF
v_call: TRBV2; d_call: -; cdr3_aa: CASSEWGSSNQPQHF
v_call: TRBV7-9; d_call: TRBD2; cdr3_aa: CASSLTSGIEETQYF
v_call: TRBV11-2; d_call: TRBD2; cdr3_aa: CASSLDLAGLSYEQYF
v_call: TRBV27; d_call: -; cdr3_aa: CASSRQDYYEQYF
v_call: TRBV19; d_call: -; cdr3_aa: CASSISGIYSNQPQHF
v_call: TRBV11-2; d_call: -; cdr3_aa: CASSLEVNLNTEAFF
v_call: TRBV20-1; d_call: -; cdr3_aa: CSAALGRSGGDEQYF
v_call: TRBV12-3/TRBV12-4; d_call: TRBD1; cdr3_aa: CASRQQGSYEQYF
v_call: TRBV12-3/TRBV12-4; d_call: -; cdr3_aa: CASSLKSGGYEQYF
v_call: TRBV12-3/TRBV12-4; d_call: -; cdr3_aa: CASSLSAYNSPLHF
v_call: TRBV7-2; d_call: -; cdr3_aa: CASSPGPNTDTQYF
v_call: TRBV5-1; d_call: TRBD1; cdr3_aa: CASSLTGYSNQPQHF
v_call: TRBV24-1; d_call: TRBD1; cdr3_aa: CATSDGAGQANQPQHF
v_call: TRBV20-1; d_call: -; cdr3_aa: CSARAGHPGSDTQYF
v_call: TRBV4-1; d_call: TRBD1; cdr3_aa: CASSQIQGAGETQYF
v_call: TRBV29-1; d_call: TRBD2; cdr3_aa: CSVGGTALSGRIYEQYF
v_call: TRBV12-3/TRBV12-4; d_call: -; cdr3_aa: CASSLGETQYF
v_call: TRBV20-1; d_call: -; cdr3_aa: CSAENSGEINYGYTF
v_call: TRBV7-6; d_call: -; cdr3_aa: CASSLEAMDSPLHF
v_call: TRBV2; d_call: TRBD1; cdr3_aa: CASRPIDRGSDTQYF
v_call: TRBV12-3/TRBV12-4; d_call: TRBD2; cdr3_aa: CASSYPRGVSLSEQFF
v_call: TRBV5-6; d_call: -; cdr3_aa: CASSHGSGVNYGYTF
v_call: TRBV7-9; d_call: TRBD1; cdr3_aa: CASSFGTGYQPQHF
v_call: TRBV24-1; d_call: -; cdr3_aa: CATSVSRVKDYNEQFF
v_call: TRBV15; d_call: -; cdr3_aa: CATSRDINRAALF